The clone carrying this TCR beta chain was found a few times. Its antigen is unidentified. The source of the sample is a study of CD8 T cells in ankylosing spondylitis. This CDR3 region has 14 residues. CDR1 MDHEN and CDR2 SYDVKM come from the germline V gene. Losses at the gene ends were 6 bases for V and 10 bases for J; bases not matched to a gene: 9. TCRdb fed the 5' RACE reads into MiXCR, producing one record per CDR3 protein. The sample records 800,000 to 900,000 distinct CDR3 sequences, 10% to 15% being singletons. Whole-study results and caveats: Ankylosing spondylitis blood appeared to be characterized by a TCR beta motif of eight highly homologous variants.

The genes are TRBV28 and TRBJ1-4, with 9 bases that match TRBD1. Sequenced: blood, either unsorted or a sorted T cell fraction (not recorded which). The clonotype comes from a male donor with ankylosing spondylitis. DNA of the CDR3: TGTGCCAGCAGCTCGGGACAGGGAATCCGAAAACTGTTTTTT. This encodes CASSSGQGIRKLFF.